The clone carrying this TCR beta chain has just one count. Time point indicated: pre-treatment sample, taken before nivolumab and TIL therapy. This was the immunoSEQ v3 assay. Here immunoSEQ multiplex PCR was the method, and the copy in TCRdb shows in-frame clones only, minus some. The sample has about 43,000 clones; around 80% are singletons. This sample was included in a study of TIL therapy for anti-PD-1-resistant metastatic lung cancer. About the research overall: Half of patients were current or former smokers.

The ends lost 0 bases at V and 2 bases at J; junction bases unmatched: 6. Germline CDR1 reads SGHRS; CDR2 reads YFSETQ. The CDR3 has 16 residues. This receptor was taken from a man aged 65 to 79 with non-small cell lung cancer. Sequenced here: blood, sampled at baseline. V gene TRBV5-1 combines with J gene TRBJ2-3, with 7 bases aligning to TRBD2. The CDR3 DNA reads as TGCGCCAGCAGCTTGGATGGGAGGGTGGCCACAGATACGCAGTATTTT. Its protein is CASSLDGRVATDTQYF.